This T cell receptor (beta chain) emerged from a study of OX40 agonist ivuxolimab in advanced cancers. Background on the study: Those enrolled were 82.7% male, with a mean age of around 60 years and ages from about 20 to 90. Earlier treatment with anti-PD-1, anti-PD-L1 or anti-CTLA-4 was permitted, and under 50% had received some.

Generated by immunoSEQ multiplex PCR, the TCRdb table keeps only in-frame clones and is missing some. The sample shows 35,000 to 40,000 clones, 89% of them seen only once. Autoimmune disease history or systemic immunosuppression disqualified patients. The study, taken as a whole, reports: More expanded clones were seen, on average, in CD8+ T cells than in CD4+.

Comment on this clone: Its antigen is unknown. The junction shows a germline mismatch at one end, possibly a read error.

Germline-derived CDR1 and CDR2 are LGHNA and YNFKEQ. The CDR3 extends over 17 amino acids. V usage is TRBV4-2 and J usage is TRBJ2-7; D may match TRBD1 or TRBD2 (5 bases each). This TCR derives from an adult with an advanced solid tumor such as melanoma, head and neck, liver or kidney cancer. Sequencing used CD4+ or CD8+ T cells sorted from blood, obtained in a trial of the OX40 agonist ivuxolimab. In DNA form, the CDR3 reads TGTGCCAGCGGCCAAGTCCATACCCGGGACGCAACCTACGAGCAGTACTTC. Translating it yields CASGQVHTRDATYEQYF.